Listed below are T cell receptor beta chains from one sample, sequenced in a study of read filtering for tumor transcriptome and immune sequencing. TCRdb re-analysed the reads in MiXCR, keeping a single row per CDR3 protein. The sample has 100,000 to 150,000 distinct CDR3 sequences, 10% to 15% seen once. The sample was a population of CD138-negative cells sorted from bone marrow. The source is a donor older than 35 with multiple myeloma. The CDR3 runs from the conserved cysteine through the conserved F or W. A D gene is named only where the DNA matches it firmly. Size values are once, few and many counts, or a class for expanded clones, and some rows have none.

many	TRBJ2-2	TRBD2	TRBV29-1	TGCAGCGGTGCTTCTAGCGGGAACACCGGGGAGCTGTTTTTT	CSGASSGNTGELFF
few	TRBJ2-5	-	TRBV20-1	TGCAGTGCTAGAATCGAGGAGACCCAGTACTTC	CSARIEETQYF
many	TRBJ2-3	-	TRBV20-1	TGCAGTGCTTACTCTAGGGCAGATACGCAGTATTTT	CSAYSRADTQYF
many	TRBJ2-7	TRBD2	TRBV7-9	TGTGCCAGCAGCTTAGGGATAGCGGGACCAGCCGAGCAGTACTTC	CASSLGIAGPAEQYF
many	TRBJ1-1	-	TRBV6-5	TGTGCCAGCGGTAACCAGGGAGGGGCAAACACTGAAGCTTTCTTT	CASGNQGGANTEAFF
many	TRBJ2-1	-	TRBV6-2/TRBV6-3	TGTGCCAGCAGTAGTTCAGCGGGCTACAATGAGCAGTTCTTC	CASSSSAGYNEQFF
few	TRBJ2-5	TRBD1	TRBV2	TGTGCCAGCAGTCCCGGGACAGCCTTGGAGACCCAGTACTTC	CASSPGTALETQYF
-	TRBJ2-2	TRBD1	TRBV12-3/TRBV12-4	TGTGCCAGCAGTGATGAGGGACAGGGTGGTGCGCTGTTTTTT	CASSDEGQGGALFF
many	TRBJ2-6	-	TRBV20-1	TGCAGTGCTAGAGATCCGACAGGTGGGGCCAACGTCCTGACTTTC	CSARDPTGGANVLTF
-	TRBJ2-1	TRBD1	TRBV19	TGTGCCAGTAGTAAAACGTGGACAGGGGGGGATGAGCAGTTCTTC	CASSKTWTGGDEQFF
many	TRBJ2-5	-	TRBV29-1	TGCAGCGTTGAATTCACGGTACAAGAGACCCAGTACTTC	CSVEFTVQETQYF
many	TRBJ2-5	-	TRBV12-3/TRBV12-4	TGTGCCAGCAGCTCCCGGGGGTGGGAGACCCAGTACTTC	CASSSRGWETQYF
many	TRBJ2-5	-	TRBV6-6	TGTGCCAGCAGCCTTGTAGAGGCCGGAGAGACCCAGTACTTC	CASSLVEAGETQYF
many	TRBJ1-5	TRBD1	TRBV27	TGTGCCAGCAGTCCGAACGGAGGGACAGCCGGTTGGCAGCCCCAGCATTTT	CASSPNGGTAGWQPQHF
many	TRBJ2-5	TRBD1	TRBV6-6	TGTGCCAGCAGATTAACCGGGACAGGGGGTGATCAAGAGACCCAGTACTTC	CASRLTGTGGDQETQYF
many	TRBJ2-3	TRBD2	TRBV5-4	TGTGCCAGCAGGTTAGCGGGAGGACGCACGGATACGCAGTATTTT	CASRLAGGRTDTQYF
many	TRBJ2-2	-	TRBV27	TGTGCCAGCAGGTGGGGGCTAAACACCGGGGAGCTGTTTTTT	CASRWGLNTGELFF
many	TRBJ2-7	-	TRBV12-3/TRBV12-4	TGTGCCAGCAGTTCTCCCCTGGGCGGGAATTACGAGCAGTACTTC	CASSSPLGGNYEQYF
many	TRBJ1-1	TRBD1	TRBV18	TGTGCCAGCTCACCCGGGCCGGACAGGGAGGCTTTCTTT	CASSPGPDREAFF
many	TRBJ2-1	-	TRBV10-1	TGCGCCAGCAGTGAGTCAAAGGGACCGGGGGTGCAGTTCTTC	CASSESKGPGVQFF
many	TRBJ1-5	-	TRBV4-2	TGTGCCAGCAGGTACCGTGAGGGTAATCAGCCCCAGCATTTT	CASRYREGNQPQHF
many	TRBJ2-3	-	TRBV7-9	TGTGCCAGCAGCCCCACCTTAACCAAGACAGATACGCAGTATTTT	CASSPTLTKTDTQYF
many	TRBJ1-6	-	TRBV27	TGTGCCAGCAGGACACTAGCGAGCTCCTATAATTCACCCCTCCACTTT	CASRTLASSYNSPLHF
many	TRBJ2-1	TRBD2	TRBV18	TGTGCCAGCTCGCCACTAGCGGGGGACCGTAATGAGCAGTTCTTC	CASSPLAGDRNEQFF
many	TRBJ2-2	-	TRBV19	TGTGCCAGTAGTGTCCAGGTCGGGGAGCTGTTTTTT	CASSVQVGELFF
-	TRBJ2-5	-	TRBV20-1	TGCAGTGCTAGAGATCTGGGGGAGACCCAGTGCTTC	CSARDLGETQCF
many	TRBJ1-6	TRBD1	TRBV5-1	TGCGCCAGCAGACTTGGGACAGCCGTGAGCAGGAATTCACCCCTCCACTTT	CASRLGTAVSRNSPLHF
many	TRBJ1-1	-	TRBV29-1	TGCAGCGTGTTACAGGGCCCCTTCGGGACTGAAGCTTTCTTT	CSVLQGPFGTEAFF
many	TRBJ1-1	-	TRBV6-2/TRBV6-3	TGTGCCAGCAGTTACTCACCCTTCTGGGAAGGTAGCACTGAAGCTTTCTTT	CASSYSPFWEGSTEAFF
many	TRBJ2-5	-	TRBV20-1	TGCAGTCTTGGAAGCAGGGGAGTATTACAAGAGACCCAGTACTTC	CSLGSRGVLQETQYF
-	TRBJ2-3	-	TRBV20-1	TGCAGTGCTAGAACCCTTCCCCCCCCGAGCACAGATACGCAGTATTTT	CSARTLPPPSTDTQYF
many	TRBJ2-7	TRBD2	TRBV14	TGTGCCAGCTCGAAAAGCGGGGGGACCTACGAGCAGTACTTC	CASSKSGGTYEQYF
-	TRBJ2-2	TRBD1	TRBV12-3/TRBV12-4	TGTGCCAGCAGTTTTGGGGGACAGGGGGCCGGGGAGCTGTTTTTT	CASSFGGQGAGELFF
many	TRBJ2-6	-	TRBV5-1	TGCGCCAGCAGCTTCCGATTGACAGTCTCTGGGGCCAACGTCCTGACTTTC	CASSFRLTVSGANVLTF
once	TRBJ1-5	-	TRBV27	TGTGCCAGCAGTTTGGGTGGAACTCCCGGCAGTCAGTCCCAGCATTTT	CASSLGGTPGSQSQHF
many	TRBJ1-4	-	TRBV28	TGTGCCAGCAGTCGAACAACCCCTCTGGGAAAACTGTTTTTT	CASSRTTPLGKLFF
many	TRBJ2-7	TRBD2	TRBV6-2/TRBV6-3	TGTGCCAGCAGTTACTCGGAGCGGGAGCCCTACGAGCAGTACTTC	CASSYSEREPYEQYF
many	TRBJ2-6	-	TRBV5-1	TGCGCCAGCAGCTTGGACAGTTCTTTGGGAGGGGCCAACGTCCTGACTTTC	CASSLDSSLGGANVLTF
-	TRBJ2-5	TRBD2	TRBV5-1	TGCGCCAGCAGCCACGGACTAGCGGGATTAGAGACCCAGTACTTC	CASSHGLAGLETQYF
many	TRBJ2-1	TRBD1	TRBV24-1	TGTGCCACCAGTGACCGGGACAGGGTCGGTGTCAATGAGCAGTTCTTC	CATSDRDRVGVNEQFF
many	TRBJ2-7	TRBD1	TRBV19	TGTGCCACCAAACCGGGACAGGGCACCTACGAGCAGTACTTC	CATKPGQGTYEQYF
many	TRBJ2-7	TRBD2	TRBV12-3/TRBV12-4	TGTGCCAGCAGTTTAATGGCTAGCGGGTACCACGAGCAGTACTTC	CASSLMASGYHEQYF
many	TRBJ2-1	-	TRBV5-1	TGCGCCAGCAGCTTAAACGTCTGGACCGATGAGCAGTTCTTC	CASSLNVWTDEQFF
few	TRBJ2-3	-	TRBV18	TGTGCCAGCTCACCACCGATGGCAGCTGAGGATACGCAGTATTTT	CASSPPMAAEDTQYF
-	TRBJ2-2	TRBD1	TRBV5-1	TGCGCCAGCACTCCGACCGGGACAGGGGATACCGGGGAGCTGTTTTTT	CASTPTGTGDTGELFF
many	TRBJ1-1	-	TRBV29-1	TGCAGCGTTGCAACAGGGAGTACTGAAGCTTTCTTT	CSVATGSTEAFF
many	TRBJ2-5	-	TRBV6-5	TGTGCCAGCAGGCCTTTTGTGGCCCGCGGGGAGACCCAGTACTTC	CASRPFVARGETQYF
many	TRBJ2-1	-	TRBV6-5	TGTGCCAGCAGCCCGGCCGGGTTTTCCTACAATGAGCAGTTCTTC	CASSPAGFSYNEQFF
many	TRBJ2-2	TRBD2	TRBV5-1	TGCGCCAGCAGCCCTAGCGGGGTCACCGGGGAGCTGTTTTTT	CASSPSGVTGELFF
many	TRBJ2-3	-	TRBV5-1	TGCGCCAGCAGCTTGGATTCAGTAGACACAGATACGCAGTATTTT	CASSLDSVDTDTQYF
many	TRBJ2-6	-	TRBV6-5	TGTGCCAGCAGTTACCCCTCTGGGGTCAACGTCCTGACTTTC	CASSYPSGVNVLTF
many	TRBJ1-1	TRBD1	TRBV12-3/TRBV12-4	TGTGCCAGCAGGTCGTCCAGGGGGCGCACTGAAGCTTTCTTT	CASRSSRGRTEAFF
many	TRBJ2-7	-	TRBV3-1	TGTGCCAGCAGCCAACTCCAGGGCTCCTACGAGCAGTACTTC	CASSQLQGSYEQYF
few	TRBJ1-5	-	TRBV11-3	TGTGCCAGCAGCTGGGGTCAGCCCCAGCATTTT	CASSWGQPQHF